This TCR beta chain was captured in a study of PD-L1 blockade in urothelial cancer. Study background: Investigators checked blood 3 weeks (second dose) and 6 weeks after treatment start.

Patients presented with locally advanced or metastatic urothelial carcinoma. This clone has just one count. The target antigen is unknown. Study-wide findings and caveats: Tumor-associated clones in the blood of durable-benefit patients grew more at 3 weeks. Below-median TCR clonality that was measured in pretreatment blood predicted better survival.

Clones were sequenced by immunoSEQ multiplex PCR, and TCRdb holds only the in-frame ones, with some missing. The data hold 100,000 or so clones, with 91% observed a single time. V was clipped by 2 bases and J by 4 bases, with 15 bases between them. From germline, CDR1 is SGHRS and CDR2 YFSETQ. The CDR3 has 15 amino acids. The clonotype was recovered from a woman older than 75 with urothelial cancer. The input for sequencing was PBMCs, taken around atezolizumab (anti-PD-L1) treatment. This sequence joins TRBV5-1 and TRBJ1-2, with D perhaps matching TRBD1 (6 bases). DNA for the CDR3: TGCGCCAGCAGCTTAGTCAGGGGCAGGGGCTATGGCTACACCTTC. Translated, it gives CASSLVRGRGYGYTF.